These T cell receptor beta chains were read from a single sample in a study of cytomegalovirus exposure and HLA in healthy donors. Libraries were prepared by immunoSEQ multiplex PCR; TCRdb keeps only in-frame clonotypes and omits some of them. The profile covers over 250,000 clones, with 65% to 90% appearing a single time and around 1% taken by the ten largest. Sequenced sample: PBMCs. These receptor sequences come from a woman aged 18-29 years in good health and CMV-seronegative. Each CDR3 is given with its conserved first and last residue. The D gene is left open where the match is weak. Some rows mark clone size as missing; the rest say once, few, many or name a class of expanded clone.

j_call clone_size d_call v_call cdr3_aa cdr3_nt
TRBJ1-1 - TRBD1 TRBV28 CASRVPGQGLWAFF TGTGCCAGCAGAGTTCCGGGACAGGGCCTATGGGCTTTCTTT
TRBJ2-3 - - TRBV7-2 CASSFEVTDTQYF TGTGCCAGCAGCTTCGAGGTCACAGATACGCAGTATTTT
TRBJ2-7 - TRBD1 TRBV5-1 CASSLTGKYEQYF TGCGCCAGCAGCCTGACAGGGAAGTACGAGCAGTACTTC
TRBJ2-1 once TRBD1 TRBV2 CASSDRDRSFF TGTGCCAGCAGTGATAGGGACAGGAGCTTCTTC
TRBJ1-2 - TRBD1 TRBV6-1 CASSEPDRASGYTF TGTGCCAGCAGTGAACCGGACAGGGCCAGTGGCTACACCTTC
TRBJ1-4 - TRBD1 TRBV28 CAINLPGQGNEKLFF TGTGCCATCAACCTACCCGGACAGGGAAATGAAAAACTGTTTTTT
TRBJ2-7 few - TRBV28 CASSSQTTGTSYEQYF TGTGCCAGCAGTTCACAAACGACGGGAACCTCCTACGAGCAGTACTTC
TRBJ1-1 - - TRBV27 CASSSQSEAFF TGTGCCAGCAGTTCACAGAGTGAAGCTTTCTTT
TRBJ1-1 - TRBD1 TRBV15 CATSRVTGGNTEAFF TGTGCCACCAGCAGAGTCACAGGGGGCAACACTGAAGCTTTCTTT
TRBJ1-2 - TRBD1 TRBV28 CASSLGTGGGGWGYTF TGTGCCAGCAGTCTAGGGACAGGGGGCGGTGGTTGGGGCTACACCTTC
TRBJ2-6 - TRBD1 TRBV5-1 CASSLEGQGSSGANVLTF TGCGCCAGCAGCTTGGAGGGACAGGGATCCTCTGGGGCCAACGTCCTGACTTTC
TRBJ2-7 - - TRBV6-1 CASIEWGLQYEQYF TGTGCCAGCATTGAATGGGGGCTTCAGTACGAGCAGTACTTC
TRBJ1-3 - TRBD1 TRBV28 CASTSRGPEGNTIYF TGTGCCAGCACCTCCAGGGGGCCAGAGGGAAACACCATATATTTT
TRBJ2-1 - TRBD2 TRBV18 CASSRVAGLYNEQFF TGTGCCAGCTCACGTGTAGCGGGACTCTACAATGAGCAGTTCTTC